This note documents a single T cell receptor beta chain sequence. The antigen remains unidentified. The record originates from a study of CD8 T cells in ankylosing spondylitis. Notes on the study in general: Previous work reported some of these motif variants in the synovial fluid and blood of reactive arthritis. Made up of fewer than ten highly homologous variants, a TCR beta motif appeared characteristic of ankylosing spondylitis blood.

TCRdb itself ran the 5' RACE reads through MiXCR, one entry per CDR3 protein. The data contain over 450,000 distinct CDR3 sequences, roughly 13% of them singletons. V shed 0 bases, J shed 2 bases, and the junction held 6 bases outside the gene matches. The CDR3 sequence is 17 residues long. Germline V gene lookup returns CDR1 MNHEY and CDR2 SVGAGI. The specimen sequenced was blood, either unsorted or a sorted T cell fraction (not recorded which). The chain is built from TRBV6-5 and TRBJ2-3; TRBD2 matches at 9 bases. The TCR comes from a male donor with ankylosing spondylitis. The CDR3 region is CASSYSGGRAHTDTQYF. Here the CDR3 DNA reads TGTGCCAGCAGTTACTCTGGCGGGAGGGCCCACACAGATACGCAGTATTTT.